This is a list of T cell receptor beta chains from one sample in a study of OX40 agonist ivuxolimab in advanced cancers. TCRdb's table, derived via immunoSEQ multiplex PCR, lists solely in-frame clones and lacks some. Here the sample spans 35,000 to 45,000 clones, 83% being singletons. This sample comprised CD4+ or CD8+ T cells sorted from blood, obtained in a trial of the OX40 agonist ivuxolimab. These TCRs come from an adult with an advanced solid tumor such as melanoma, head and neck, liver or kidney cancer. CDR3s include the opening cysteine and the closing phenylalanine or tryptophan. The D gene is left open where the match is weak. Some rows have no size entry. The others give once, few or many, or a class for an expanded clone.

J,V,size,D,length,CDR3,DNA
TRBJ2-2,TRBV14,NA,TRBD1,15,CASSQHRGLTGELFF,TGTGCCAGCAGCCAACACAGGGGGCTGACCGGGGAGCTGTTTTTT
TRBJ1-2,TRBV5-1,once,TRBD1,15,CASSFVTGGATGYTF,TGCGCCAGCAGCTTCGTAACAGGGGGCGCAACTGGCTACACCTTC
TRBJ2-1,TRBV6-6,NA,NA,14,CASSLWLPLNEQFF,TGTGCCAGCAGTTTGTGGCTACCTCTCAATGAGCAGTTCTTC
TRBJ2-7,TRBV7-6,NA,TRBD1,14,CASSSWDSNHEQYF,TGTGCCAGCAGCTCATGGGACAGCAACCACGAGCAGTACTTC
TRBJ2-6,TRBV28,few,NA,13,CASKAPGANVLTF,TGTGCCAGCAAAGCCCCTGGGGCCAACGTCCTGACTTTC
TRBJ1-2,TRBV29-1,NA,NA,11,CSVLKGYGYTF,TGCAGCGTCCTAAAGGGCTATGGCTACACCTTC
TRBJ2-3,TRBV19,many,NA,13,CASSIGGTDTQYF,TGTGCCAGTAGTATTGGCGGAACAGATACGCAGTATTTT
TRBJ1-5,TRBV7-2,NA,TRBD1,16,CASSPPGTASNQPQHF,TGTGCCAGCAGCCCCCCCGGGACAGCGAGCAATCAGCCCCAGCATTTT
TRBJ1-2,TRBV6-5,NA,NA,15,CASTQSYGDIYGYTF,TGTGCCAGCACTCAATCTTACGGGGACATCTATGGCTACACCTTC
TRBJ2-4,TRBV13,NA,NA,16,CASSFGANLAKNIQYF,TGTGCCAGCAGCTTTGGAGCGAACCTAGCCAAAAACATTCAGTACTTC
TRBJ2-5,TRBV11-2,NA,NA,17,CASSLDTGGGAQETQYF,TGTGCCAGCAGCTTAGATACGGGGGGCGGCGCCCAAGAGACCCAGTACTTC
TRBJ1-2,TRBV19,NA,NA,13,CASSEGANYGYTF,TGTGCCAGTAGTGAAGGGGCGAACTATGGCTACACCTTC
TRBJ2-3,TRBV9,few,NA,15,CASSSWGGGTDTQYF,TGTGCCAGCAGCTCTTGGGGCGGGGGCACAGATACGCAGTATTTT
TRBJ2-3,TRBV6-6,NA,NA,14,CASSRTTGADTQYF,TGTGCCAGCAGCCGTACAACGGGGGCAGATACGCAGTATTTT
TRBJ1-5,TRBV19,NA,NA,12,CASTLGGQPQHF,TGTGCCAGTACCCTGGGGGGTCAGCCCCAGCATTTT
TRBJ1-5,TRBV7-8,NA,NA,14,CASSSARGGQPQHF,TGTGCCAGCAGCTCAGCCCGGGGCGGTCAGCCCCAGCATTTT
TRBJ2-7,TRBV19,medium-sized,NA,13,CASSSDGAYEQYF,TGTGCCAGTAGTTCGGACGGGGCCTACGAGCAGTACTTC
TRBJ2-1,TRBV6-5,NA,TRBD2,15,CASSYEPGTSNEQFF,TGTGCCAGCAGTTACGAACCCGGGACTAGCAATGAGCAGTTCTTC
TRBJ2-1,TRBV7-9,NA,NA,18,CASSASSRPERVGDEQFF,TGTGCCAGCAGCGCCAGTTCTCGCCCGGAGAGGGTTGGGGATGAGCAGTTCTTC
TRBJ1-3,TRBV30,NA,NA,14,CAWEVGPGGNTIYF,TGTGCCTGGGAAGTGGGGCCGGGGGGAAACACCATATATTTT
TRBJ1-2,TRBV30,NA,TRBD1,13,CAWSLEGAYGYTF,TGTGCCTGGAGTCTCGAGGGGGCCTATGGCTACACCTTC
TRBJ2-1,TRBV29-1,NA,NA,15,CSVEGSRDSYNEQFF,TGCAGCGTTGAGGGCTCCAGGGACTCCTACAATGAGCAGTTCTTC
TRBJ2-2,TRBV7-9,NA,NA,18,CASSFFSPGWPNTGELFF,TGTGCCAGCAGCTTCTTTTCCCCGGGATGGCCGAACACCGGGGAGCTGTTTTTT
TRBJ2-2,TRBV15,NA,TRBD1,16,CATSTPGQSNTGELFF,TGTGCCACCAGCACACCGGGACAGTCGAACACCGGGGAGCTGTTTTTT
TRBJ2-4,TRBV13,NA,NA,13,CASIANGQNIQYF,TGTGCCAGCATCGCCAACGGGCAAAACATTCAGTACTTC